Listed here are 18 T cell receptor beta chains from one sample, sequenced in a study of T cells after yellow fever vaccination. TCRdb re-analysed the 5' RACE reads in MiXCR, keeping a single row per CDR3 protein. In the table there are 510,000 or so distinct CDR3 sequences, over 15% of which are singletons. The sequences come from PBMCs, collected 15 days after the yellow fever booster vaccination. All receptors derive from a man aged 30 to 39 who received the YFV17D yellow fever vaccine.

This clonotype was detected a few times. The chain combines TRBV5-1 with TRBJ2-5; D gene uncertain. Trimming removed 4 bases at V and 2 bases at J, with 15 bases between. CDR1 is SGHRS and CDR2 is YFSETQ in the germline V gene. This CDR3 comprises 15 residues. The CDR3 reads CASSPQKGRQETQYF. CDR3 bases: TGCGCCAGCAGCCCCCAAAAGGGCCGACAAGAGACCCAGTACTTC.

This clonotype was found many times. V gene TRBV18 combines with J gene TRBJ2-7; D remains unclear. The V end was cut by 2 bases, the J end by 7 bases, with 9 bases between. The CDR3 sequence is 12 residues long. Germline-derived CDR1 and CDR2 are KGHSH and LQKENI. The CDR3 DNA is TGTGCCAGCTCACCAGCATTTTATGAGCAGTACTTC. This translates into CASSPAFYEQYF.

The rearrangement joins TRBV7-3 to TRBJ2-1, with 10 bases fitting TRBD2. The germline V gene has CDR1 SGHTA and CDR2 FQGTGA. The CDR3 contains 15 residues. V gave up 3 bases and J gave up 7 bases; unmatched junction bases: 6. Written as DNA, the CDR3 is TGTGCCAGCAGCTTCCTAGCGGGAGCATGGAATGAGCAGTTCTTC. Protein sequence: CASSFLAGAWNEQFF.

The genes are TRBV30 and TRBJ2-5; D unresolved. Germline V gene data show CDR1 as GTSNPN and CDR2 as SVGIG (reference sequence). The CDR3 is 13 amino acids. V was trimmed by 0 bases and J by 4 bases, leaving 9 bases between them. The CDR3 sequence is CAWSVLDSETQYF. The CDR3 bases are TGTGCCTGGAGTGTTTTAGATTCAGAGACCCAGTACTTC.

The chain combines TRBV20-1 with TRBJ2-7; TRBD1 matches 7 bases. The CDR3 is made up of 14 amino acids. Trimming at V came to 0 bases and at J to 2 bases, leaving 4 bases not matched to a gene. Germline V lookup: CDR1 DFQATT, CDR2 SNEGSKA (reference sequence). The CDR3 region is CSARDARGPYEQYF. The CDR3 DNA follows: TGCAGTGCTAGAGACGCTAGGGGGCCCTACGAGCAGTACTTC.

J is TRBJ1-2 and V is TRBV28; D possibly corresponds to TRBD1 (5 bases). Looked up from germline, CDR1 is MDHEN and CDR2 is SYDVKM. The CDR3 totals 14 residues. Trimming removed 3 bases at V and 6 bases at J, with 14 bases between. The CDR3 is CASSLGPPRNGYTF. The CDR3 DNA reads TGTGCCAGCAGTTTGGGACCCCCGAGAAATGGCTACACCTTC.

This clonotype is a singleton in its sample. This chain links TRBV7-8 with TRBJ2-1; 14 bases map to TRBD2. Germline V gene sequence: CDR1 SGHVS, CDR2 FQNEAQ. V was pared by 5 bases and J by 0 bases, with 9 bases of the junction left unmatched. The CDR3 has 19 amino acids. CDR3 DNA: TGTGCCAGCAGCAAAGGACTAGCGGGAGGCCCAAGCTCCTACAATGAGCAGTTCTTC. Its protein is CASSKGLAGGPSSYNEQFF.

This clonotype was counted only a few times. The chain recombines TRBV20-1 with TRBJ2-1; 10 positions agree with TRBD2. This CDR3 is built from 16 residues. V lost 1 base, J lost 3 bases, and 6 bases stayed unmatched. Germline values: CDR1 DFQATT, CDR2 SNEGSKA (reference sequence). Here the CDR3 DNA reads TGCAGTGCTAGAGCCTCTAGCGGGGGTCTCTACAATGAGCAGTTCTTC. Amino acids: CSARASSGGLYNEQFF.

Ten or more counts support this clonotype. The chain recombines TRBV20-1 with TRBJ2-3; D remains ambiguous. Deletions cut 0 bases from V and 10 bases from J, with 14 bases between. Germline values: CDR1 DFQATT, CDR2 SNEGSKA (reference sequence). This CDR3 spans 13 amino acids. The CDR3 loop reads CSARDDKTTSQYF. In DNA form, the CDR3 reads TGCAGTGCTAGAGATGATAAGACGACGTCGCAGTATTTT.

This clonotype was detected only a few times. The chain is built from TRBV6-2 or TRBV6-3 and TRBJ2-7; D is unclear. The ends were cut back, 9 bases at V and 1 base at J, with 19 bases in the middle. In germline, CDR1 is MNHEY, CDR2 SVGEGT. This CDR3 comprises 15 residues. The CDR3 here is CASNTPDGESYEQYF. CDR3 DNA: TGTGCCAGTAATACCCCCGACGGAGAGTCCTACGAGCAGTACTTC.

This chain joins TRBV28 and TRBJ2-7; tentatively, D is TRBD1 (6 bases). V dropped 6 bases and J dropped 4 bases, with 10 bases sitting between them. The germline V gene encodes CDR1 MDHEN and CDR2 SYDVKM. The CDR3 loop spans 12 amino acids. CDR3 sequence (DNA): TGTGCCAGCAGGGTTACAGGGTACGAGCAGTACTTC. Translation: CASRVTGYEQYF.

The chain carries TRBV20-1 and TRBJ2-7, with D maybe TRBD2 (5 bases). This CDR3 is built from 16 residues. The V end was cut by 0 bases, the J end by 0 bases, with 15 bases between. Germline lookup yields CDR1 DFQATT and CDR2 SNEGSKA (reference sequence). The CDR3 reads CSARDGGSPSSYEQYF. The CDR3 DNA reads as TGCAGTGCTAGAGATGGAGGCAGCCCGAGCTCCTACGAGCAGTACTTC.

The V gene is TRBV2, the J gene TRBJ2-7; perhaps D is TRBD1 or TRBD2 (7 bases each). Germline V gene lookup returns CDR1 SNHLY and CDR2 FYNNEI. The CDR3 loop spans 12 amino acids. V was clipped by 11 bases and J by 6 bases, with 17 bases between them. CDR3: CAQGGGRSEQYF. CDR3 in DNA: TGTGCCCAGGGGGGCGGGAGAAGCGAGCAGTACTTC.

The chain is built from TRBV29-1 and TRBJ2-7, with 7 positions matching TRBD1. This CDR3 has 12 amino acids. Germline CDR1 SQVTM, CDR2 ANQGSEA. J was trimmed by 2 bases and V by 7 bases; bases with no gene match: 5. CDR3 amino acids: CSAEGTAYEQYF. CDR3 in DNA: TGCAGCGCAGAAGGGACAGCCTACGAGCAGTACTTC.

This clonotype was detected a few times. The V call is TRBV18, the J call TRBJ2-1; D unresolved. Germline assignment: CDR1 KGHSH and CDR2 LQKENI. Trimming stripped 0 bases from V and 4 bases from J, with 7 bases between. The CDR3 contains 14 residues. The CDR3 sequence: CASSPPERYNEQFF. CDR3 DNA: TGTGCCAGCTCACCACCGGAGAGATACAATGAGCAGTTCTTC.

The V call is TRBV7-2, the J call TRBJ2-1; 7 positions agree with TRBD2. Germline assignment: CDR1 SGHTA and CDR2 FQGNSA. The CDR3 is made up of 17 amino acids. V was clipped by 1 base and J by 4 bases; unmatched bases: 10. For the CDR3, the DNA is TGTGCCAGCAGCTTAGGGTATACGGGAGGCCTATACAATGAGCAGTTCTTC. Translation: CASSLGYTGGLYNEQFF.

The chain employs TRBV27 and TRBJ2-1; 8 nucleotides align to TRBD2. V trimming: 5 bases; J trimming: 4 bases; junction bases outside the gene matches: 19. The CDR3 runs to 19 residues. The V gene's germline CDR1 is MNHEY and CDR2 SMNVEV (reference sequence). The CDR3 nucleotides read TGTGCCAGCAGTCTCCCCCCCACCAAGGTAGCGGGATCTTACAATGAGCAGTTCTTC. This gives the protein CASSLPPTKVAGSYNEQFF.

The V and J genes are TRBV6-1 and TRBJ2-6, with 10 bases identical to TRBD2. The trim removed 6 bases at V and 2 bases at J, leaving 10 bases unmatched. Germline V CDR1 and CDR2: MNHNS, SASEGT. The CDR3 extends over 18 amino acids. The CDR3 protein is CASRLLGLALTGANVLTF. Written as DNA, the CDR3 is TGTGCCAGCAGACTTTTGGGACTAGCGCTTACTGGGGCCAACGTCCTGACTTTC.